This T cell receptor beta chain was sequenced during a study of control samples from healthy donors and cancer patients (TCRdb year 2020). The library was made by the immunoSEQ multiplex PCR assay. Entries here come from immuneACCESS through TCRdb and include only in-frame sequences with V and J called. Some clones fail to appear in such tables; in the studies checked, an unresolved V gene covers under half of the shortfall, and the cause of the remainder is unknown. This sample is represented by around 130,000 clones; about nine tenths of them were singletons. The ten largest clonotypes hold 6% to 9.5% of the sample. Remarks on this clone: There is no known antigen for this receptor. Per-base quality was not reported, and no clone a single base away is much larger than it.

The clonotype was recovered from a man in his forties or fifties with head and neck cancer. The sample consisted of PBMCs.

The CDR3 has the sequence CASSIQRGGYNEQFF. The bases are TGTGCCAGTAGTATCCAGCGGGGGGGTTACAATGAGCAGTTCTTC. The sequence links TRBV19 to TRBJ2-1, and 10 junction bases match TRBD2. The germline V gene (reference sequence) specifies LNHDA as CDR1 and SQIVND as CDR2. The germline V end is reduced by 3 bases and the J end by 4 bases; junction bases left unmatched: 3. The CDR3 measures 15 amino acids from cysteine to phenylalanine. The read is trimmed to its CDR3 DNA, 45 bases read in frame from base 1.